Detailed here is one TCR beta chain. Its antigen is not identified. The data are from a study of identical twins. TCRdb analysed the 5' RACE reads with MiXCR anew, one entry per CDR3 protein. The sample contains 430,000 or so distinct CDR3 sequences, 20% to 30% of which appear only once. Whole-study results and caveats: For out-of-frame beta sequences, excess twin sharing was weaker.

These data were also reused for a study on T cells expressing NK-cell markers. As reported in that work: HCMV seropositivity marked seven of the eight sequenced donors; one was seronegative. Dominant NKG2C+ clonotypes in roughly six donors made up roughly 1.0-7.0% of CD8+ T cells.

The clonotype originates from a woman under 30 in good health. Sequencing input: CD4+ T cells sorted from blood.

The CDR3 reads CASRWTGGSEQFF. The CDR3 DNA reads TGTGCCAGCAGGTGGACTGGGGGTTCGGAGCAGTTCTTC. V and J are TRBV5-5 and TRBJ2-1; the D gene could be TRBD1 or TRBD2 (5 bases each). CDR3 length: 13 amino acids. The V gene lost 5 bases and the J gene lost 10 bases, with 16 bases spanning the gap. Germline CDR1 SGHKS, CDR2 YYEKEE (reference sequence).